This entry describes one T cell receptor beta chain. The germline V gene has CDR1 LNHDA and CDR2 SQIVND (reference sequence). V trimming: 5 bases; J trimming: 1 base; junction bases outside the gene matches: 4. CDR3 length: 14 residues. The data were obtained in a study of radiation and T cells in renal cell carcinoma. Libraries were prepared by immunoSEQ multiplex PCR; TCRdb keeps only in-frame clonotypes and omits some of them. Among about 58,000 clones listed, roughly four fifths were seen once. Time point in this sample: blood 2 weeks post-SBRT. Treatment reported: 15 Gy SBRT to primary tumor, nephrectomy 4 weeks later.

V is TRBV19 and J is TRBJ2-5, with TRBD1 matching 7 bases. The source is a man aged 60 to 75 with renal cell carcinoma. The sample was blood, taken from a patient whose treatment included radiotherapy and nephrectomy. CDR3 in DNA: TGTGCCAGTAGTCCCGACAGGGTCCAAGAGACCCAGTACTTC. This gives the protein CASSPDRVQETQYF.